This T cell receptor (beta chain) came from a study of blood T cell repertoires in COVID-19. The wider study: Sources were T cells, B-cell-depleted T cells, or PBMCs; the material itself was cDNA or gDNA.

The germline CDR1 and CDR2 sequences are GTSNPN and SVGIG (reference sequence). This CDR3 is 13 amino acids long. Trimming at V came to 3 bases and at J to 7 bases, leaving 3 bases not matched to a gene. As processed by the authors: The authors estimated nucleated cell counts from reference gene primer amplification. Sequenced by immunoSEQ multiplex PCR; TCRdb stores in-frame clones only, minus some. V and J calls and clone size follow that table, whereas D and trimming were derived from the DNA. The sample yields roughly 250,000 clones, roughly four fifths seen once. This TCR was sampled from a woman of 80 years or more with acute or convalescent COVID-19. This sequence joins TRBV30 and TRBJ1-6, with 7 bases fitting TRBD1. Input material: peripheral blood. For the CDR3, the DNA is TGTGCCTGGAGCACAGGGGTAAATTCACCCCTCCACTTT. Its translation: CAWSTGVNSPLHF.